This TCR beta chain was identified in a study of beta chain features in type 1 diabetes. Points from the study as a whole: Among all four CD4+ subsets, Type 1 diabetes patients had TCRB CDR3s that were moderately but significantly shorter.

Expressed TCRB transcripts were sequenced, since all the RNA that had been isolated was reverse transcribed. Using immunoSEQ multiplex PCR, the repertoire was profiled, and TCRdb retains in-frame clones only, with some absent. The sample includes hundreds of thousands of clones, over 12% seen only once; the top ten take nearly 0.04%. The CDR3 has 13 residues. Germline V CDR1 and CDR2: MGHRA, YSYEKL. J lost 1 base, V lost 5 bases, and 1 base had no gene match. To note about this clone: Antigen: not known.

Sequencing was carried out using naive CD4+ T cells from blood. This TCR was sampled from a man aged 18-30 years with type 1 diabetes. The V call is TRBV4-1, the J call TRBJ2-5; 7 nucleotides match TRBD1. The CDR3 protein is CASSGTAQETQYF. The CDR3 DNA is TGCGCCAGCAGCGGGACAGCCCAAGAGACCCAGTACTTC.